One sample yielded the 10 T cell receptor beta chains listed below, sequenced in a study of CD8 T cells in ankylosing spondylitis. TCRdb re-called the 5' RACE reads through MiXCR, storing one row per CDR3 protein. The sample records about 280,000 distinct CDR3 sequences, around 19% being singletons. Sample: blood, either unsorted or a sorted T cell fraction (not recorded which). The receptor set was obtained from a male donor with ankylosing spondylitis or in good health (not recorded which).

In its sample, this clonotype was seen a few times. This rearrangement joins TRBV5-1 to TRBJ2-3; TRBD2 matches at 12 bases. From germline, CDR1 is SGHRS and CDR2 YFSETQ. This CDR3 comprises 16 residues. J gave up 1 base and V 6 bases, and 6 bases lay outside the gene matches. The CDR3 nucleotides are TGCGCCAGCATCTCGGGACTAGCGGGCCGCACAGATACGCAGTATTTT. Its protein is CASISGLAGRTDTQYF. The complete variable domain, with remaining parts taken from reference TRBV5-1 and TRBJ2-3, reads KAGVTQTPRYLIKTRGQQVTLSCSPISGHRSVSWYQQTPGQGLQFLFEYFSETQRNKGNFPGRFSGRQFSNSRSEMNVSTLELGDSALYLCASISGLAGRTDTQYFGPGTRLTVL.

This clonotype showed up just a few times. The V call is TRBV29-1, the J call TRBJ1-1; tentatively, D is TRBD1 (6 bases). The V end was cut by 5 bases, the J end by 0 bases, with 10 bases between. The CDR3 has 13 residues. The germline gives CDR1 SQVTM, CDR2 ANQGSEA. CDR3 protein: CSVQGQLNTEAFF. Written as DNA, the CDR3 is TGCAGCGTTCAAGGACAGTTGAACACTGAAGCTTTCTTT.

This clonotype showed up just a few times. V gene TRBV5-1 combines with J gene TRBJ1-4; a possible D gene is TRBD1 (6 bases). This CDR3 is 15 amino acids long. Germline V gene sequence: CDR1 SGHRS, CDR2 YFSETQ. The V end lost 3 bases, the J end lost 5 bases, and 14 bases lay between the germline ends. The CDR3: CASSSAGTRNEKLFF. CDR3 bases: TGCGCCAGCAGCTCCGCCGGGACAAGGAATGAAAAACTGTTTTTT.

This CDR3 reads CASSRAHSTDTQYF. The CDR3 region has the DNA TGTGCCAGCAGTCGGGCACACAGCACAGATACGCAGTATTTT. The chain has TRBV5-5 and TRBJ2-3; D uncertain. This CDR3 has 14 amino acids. The V end lost 5 bases, the J end lost 0 bases, and 10 bases lay between the germline ends. The V gene's germline CDR1 is SGHKS and CDR2 YYEKEE (reference sequence).

This clonotype was detected a few times. The J gene is TRBJ2-5, the V gene TRBV25-1, with a weak D call TRBD2 (7 bases). Trimming cost V 3 bases and J 1 base, with 15 bases left between them. Germline V gives CDR1 MGHDK, CDR2 SYGVNS. CDR3 size: 16 residues. The CDR3 DNA reads as TGTGCCAGCAGTGACGAACAGGGAGGGGGCCAAGAGACCCAGTACTTC. Translation gives CASSDEQGGGQETQYF.

The V and J genes are TRBV5-1 and TRBJ1-2; D is ambiguous. Trimming cost V 0 bases and J 5 bases, with 17 bases left between them. The CDR3 runs to 16 residues. CDR1 and CDR2 (germline): SGHRS, YFSETQ. The CDR3 sequence: CASSLEPGSPRYGYTF. The CDR3 DNA reads as TGCGCCAGCAGCTTGGAGCCGGGTAGCCCTAGGTATGGCTACACCTTC.

This clonotype was recorded at least ten times. CDR3 region: CSARDQGSAYEQYV. CDR3 sequence (DNA): TGCAGTGCTAGAGATCAAGGGAGCGCGTACGAGCAGTACGTC. This rearrangement joins TRBV20-1 to TRBJ2-7; TRBD2 is a possible D gene (5 bases). This CDR3 has 14 residues. The V and J ends lost 0 bases and 4 bases respectively, with 13 bases between them. Germline V gene sequence: CDR1 DFQATT, CDR2 SNEGSKA (reference sequence).

In this sample, this clonotype turned up a few times. J is TRBJ2-4 and V is TRBV20-1, with TRBD2 as a possible D gene (5 bases). Germline lookup yields CDR1 DFQATT and CDR2 SNEGSKA (reference sequence). V was trimmed by 5 bases and J by 1 base, leaving 12 bases between them. This CDR3 is built from 14 residues. Written as DNA, the CDR3 is TGCAGTGCTGAAAAAGGGAGTGCCAAAAACATTCAGTACTTC. Encoded protein: CSAEKGSAKNIQYF.

The V call is TRBV27, the J call TRBJ1-5; 7 positions agree with TRBD1. Trimming at V came to 6 bases and at J to 1 base, leaving 6 bases not matched to a gene. This CDR3 has 15 residues. In germline, CDR1 is MNHEY, CDR2 SMNVEV (reference sequence). CDR3 bases: TGTGCCAGCAGCCGAAAGGGGGCGAGCAATCAGCCCCAGCATTTT. Translation gives CASSRKGASNQPQHF.

The chain links TRBV7-8 to TRBJ1-5; a possible D gene is TRBD1 (5 bases). The CDR3 spans 14 residues. Germline V gene data show CDR1 as SGHVS and CDR2 as FQNEAQ. V was clipped by 1 base and J by 7 bases, with 11 bases between them. The CDR3 coding sequence is TGTGCCAGCAGCTTAGATGGGGCTCCGCAGCCCCAGCATTTT. It codes for CASSLDGAPQPQHF. Full variable domain (rest looked up from reference TRBV7-8 and TRBJ1-5): GAGVSQSPRYKVAKRGQDVALRCDPISGHVSLFWYQQALGQGPEFLTYFQNEAQLDKSGLPSDRFFAERPEGSVSTLKIQRTQQEDSAVYLCASSLDGAPQPQHFGDGTRLSIL.